This T cell receptor beta chain was recovered during a study of blood T cell repertoires in COVID-19. Study at large: The United States, Italy and Spain provided the acute and convalescent COVID-19 samples. The cDNA or gDNA used as material had been derived from T cells, B-cell-depleted T cells, or PBMCs.

Trimming took off 2 bases at V and 2 bases at J, with 9 bases between the two ends. The CDR3 is 14 residues long. Germline V gene lookup returns CDR1 MDHEN and CDR2 SYDVKM. In the original analysis: Cell counts per sample came from amplifying reference gene primers. Assay: immunoSEQ multiplex PCR; the TCRdb copy retains only in-frame clones and omits some. That table is the source of V, J and clone size, and D and trimming were worked out from the DNA. The sample comprises 95,000 to 150,000 clones, around 80% of which are singletons, and 16% rests with the top ten. The sample comprised peripheral blood. This TCR derives from a man between 60 and 70 years old with active or convalescent COVID-19. The chain has TRBV28 and TRBJ1-2, with a possible D match to TRBD1 (6 bases). The CDR3 loop reads CASSLTGGNYGYTF. Written as DNA, the CDR3 is TGTGCCAGCAGTTTAACGGGGGGCAACTATGGCTACACCTTC.